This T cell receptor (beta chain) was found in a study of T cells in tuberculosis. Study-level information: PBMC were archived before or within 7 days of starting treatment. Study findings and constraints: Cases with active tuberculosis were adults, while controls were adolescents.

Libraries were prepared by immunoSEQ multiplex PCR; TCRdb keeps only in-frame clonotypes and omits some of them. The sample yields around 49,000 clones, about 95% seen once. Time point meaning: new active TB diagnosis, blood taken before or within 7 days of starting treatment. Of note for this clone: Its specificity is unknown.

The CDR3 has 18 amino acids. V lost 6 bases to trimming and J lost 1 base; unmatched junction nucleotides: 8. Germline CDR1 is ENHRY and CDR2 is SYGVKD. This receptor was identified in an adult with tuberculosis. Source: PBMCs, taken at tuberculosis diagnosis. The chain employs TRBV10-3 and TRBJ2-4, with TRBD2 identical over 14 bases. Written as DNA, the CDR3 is TGTGCCATCAGCCCCGGGACTAGCGGGAGTCGGGCCAAAAACATTCAGTACTTC. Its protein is CAISPGTSGSRAKNIQYF.